Below, one T cell receptor (beta chain) is given with its context. The repertoire was sequenced with immunoSEQ multiplex PCR; TCRdb's copy has only in-frame clones and lacks some. The sample has around 200,000 clones; about 88% are singletons. Trimming removed 2 bases from V and 6 bases from J; junction bases left unmatched: 5. The CDR3 length is 15 residues. Germline assignment: CDR1 PRHDT and CDR2 FYEKMQ (reference sequence). The data derive from a study of blood T cell repertoires in COVID-19. Across the whole study: COVID-19 samples from acute and convalescent phases originated in the United States, Italy and Spain.

Participant ages covered roughly 18 to 89 years across 25 or so US areas. The V gene is TRBV13, the J gene TRBJ2-7; 12 nucleotides match TRBD1. The sample comprised PBMCs or T cells enriched from blood (not recorded which). The receptor was isolated from a woman aged 25 to 39 who had recovered from COVID-19. DNA for the CDR3: TGTGCCAGCAGCTTACGGGGGACAGGGGGCCCCGAGCAGTACTTC. Translating gives CASSLRGTGGPEQYF.